One sample yielded the 20 T cell receptor beta chains listed below, sequenced in a study of T cell repertoires in cytomegalovirus infection. TCRdb re-called the reads through MiXCR, storing one row per CDR3 protein. In the table there are over 100,000 distinct CDR3 sequences, roughly a tenth of which are singletons. These receptors lack a known antigen. The sequencing input was PBMCs, sequenced either directly or after in vitro stimulation (not recorded which). Every receptor here comes from a human donor in good health (CMV status not recorded). Some clones in this sample may be carry-over from other donors' samples.

There are many counts of this clonotype. J is TRBJ2-1 and V is TRBV11-2, with D possibly matching TRBD2 (6 bases). Per the germline V gene, CDR1 is SGHAT and CDR2 is FQNNGV. Trimming removed 5 bases from V and 4 bases from J, with 18 bases in between. CDR3 length: 16 residues. The CDR3 sequence: CASSPGWRDPYNEQFF. The CDR3 coding sequence is TGTGCCAGCAGCCCTGGCTGGCGGGACCCTTACAATGAGCAGTTCTTC.

J is TRBJ2-3 and V is TRBV11-2, with D hard to call. V lost 1 base to trimming and J lost 14 bases, with 19 bases between them. The CDR3 is 14 amino acids. The germline gives CDR1 SGHAT, CDR2 FQNNGV. CDR3 sequence reads: CASSLGQGGGSGYF. For the CDR3, the DNA is TGTGCCAGCAGCTTAGGACAAGGTGGTGGATCTGGGTATTTT.

In its sample, this clonotype was seen many times. The gene calls are TRBV7-2 and TRBJ2-1; D not certain. Germline CDR1 SGHTA, CDR2 FQGNSA. This CDR3 has 15 amino acids. Trimming stripped 5 bases from V and 9 bases from J, with 20 bases between. CDR3 in DNA: TGTGCCAGCAGCCGACGGGTAAGCCTCCTGGGTGAGCAGTTCTTC. Translated: CASSRRVSLLGEQFF.

V is TRBV20-1 and J is TRBJ2-5; TRBD1 might be the D (6 bases). This CDR3 contains 11 residues. CDR1 is DFQATT and CDR2 is SNEGSKA in the germline V gene (reference sequence). Trimming pared 3 bases from V and 5 bases from J, leaving 7 bases between. The DNA of the CDR3 is TGCAGTGCTAGGAGGGGGGAGACCCAGTACTTC. Translated, it gives CSARRGETQYF.

This clonotype was observed many times. The chain joins TRBV4-1 to TRBJ1-6, with 9 nucleotides matching TRBD1. V lost 3 bases to trimming and J lost 7 bases; unmatched junction nucleotides: 7. The CDR3 consists of 16 residues. CDR1 is MGHRA and CDR2 is YSYEKL in the germline V gene. The CDR3 DNA sequence: TGCGCCAGCAGCCAGCTTAGGACAGGGGTAAATTCACCCCTCCACTTT. Translating gives CASSQLRTGVNSPLHF.

A word on this clonotype: A much larger clone lies one base from this, so it may be a read error. The chain has TRBV7-6 and TRBJ1-2; D is uncertain. The CDR3 runs to 16 residues. The V gene's germline CDR1 is SGHVS and CDR2 FNYEAQ. The ends were cut back, 1 base at V and 0 bases at J, with 12 bases in the middle. CDR3 nucleotides: TGTGCCAGCAGCTTAGATGCGGCAGTATCTAACTATGGCTACACCTTC. It specifies CASSLDAAVSNYGYTF.

CDR3 coding DNA: TGTGCCAGCACCGCATTGTGGACCAATGAGCAGTTCTTC. Protein: CASTALWTNEQFF. The chain links TRBV7-4 to TRBJ2-1; unclear D gene. V was shortened by 7 bases and J by 6 bases, with 13 bases between the two germline ends. The CDR3 extends over 13 amino acids. Germline CDR1 is SGHVT and CDR2 is SQSDAQ. Filled out from reference TRBV7-4 and TRBJ2-1, the complete variable domain reads GAGVSQSPRYKVAKRGRDVALRCDSISGHVTLYWYRQTLGQGSEVLTYSQSDAQRDKSGRPSGRFSAERPERSVSTLKIQRTEQGDSAVYLCASTALWTNEQFFGPGTRLTVL.

The CDR3, as DNA: TGTGCCAGTAGGACCGCGCTGAACACCGGGGAGCTGTTTTTT. It is translated as CASRTALNTGELFF. The V and J genes are TRBV19 and TRBJ2-2, with unresolved D. The V end lost 6 bases, the J end lost 1 base, and 9 bases lay between the germline ends. The V gene's germline CDR1 is LNHDA and CDR2 SQIVND (reference sequence). CDR3 length: 14 residues.

At least ten counts were recorded for this clonotype. V is TRBV7-6 and J is TRBJ2-7, with D possibly TRBD2 on 7 matching bases. CDR1 and CDR2 (germline): SGHVS, FNYEAQ. Trimming left V 5 bases short and J 1 base short, with 12 bases between. The CDR3 extends over 14 amino acids. The CDR3 region is CASSLGGGSYEQYF. CDR3 coding DNA: TGTGCCAGCAGCCTAGGGGGGGGTTCCTACGAGCAGTACTTC.

There are a few counts of this clonotype. The CDR3 reads CSASIPGQGGYTF. The CDR3 DNA reads as TGCAGTGCTAGCATACCGGGACAGGGAGGCTACACCTTC. The J gene is TRBJ1-2, the V gene TRBV20-1; TRBD1 agrees at 9 bases. Germline V CDR1 and CDR2: DFQATT, SNEGSKA (reference sequence). The CDR3 is 13 amino acids. The J segment lost 8 bases and the V segment lost 3 bases, leaving 7 bases of the junction unmatched.

This clonotype was seen a few times. This chain uses TRBV19 with TRBJ1-5; D unresolved. The CDR3 length is 14 residues. With 5 bases removed from V and 2 bases from J, the gap between germline ends came to 10 bases. CDR1 and CDR2 (germline): LNHDA, SQIVND (reference sequence). CDR3 loop: CASSQGVGNQPQHF. The CDR3 DNA follows: TGTGCCAGTAGTCAAGGTGTAGGCAATCAGCCCCAGCATTTT.

Remarks on this clonotype: At one boundary the junction diverges from the germline segment, which might be a read error. The rearrangement joins TRBV19 to TRBJ1-1; no firm D call. CDR3 size: 12 residues. Germline V gives CDR1 LNHDA, CDR2 SQIVND (reference sequence). The CDR3 DNA is TGTGCCAGTAGTATGGGGAACGCTGAAGCTTTCTTT. It is translated as CASSMGNAEAFF. Full variable domain (missing parts from reference TRBV19 and TRBJ1-1): DGGITQSPKYLFRKEGQNVTLSCEQNLNHDAMYWYRQDPGQGLRLIYYSQIVNDFQKGDIAEGYSVSREKKESFPLTVTSAQKNPTAFYLCASSMGNAEAFFGQGTRLTVV.

This clonotype occurred many times. CDR3 loop: CASSPQLAGLQETQYF. The CDR3 DNA sequence: TGTGCCAGCAGCCCCCAACTAGCGGGTCTTCAAGAGACCCAGTACTTC. This chain uses TRBV7-2 with TRBJ2-5; 9 bases align to TRBD2. The trim removed 5 bases at V and 2 bases at J, leaving 9 bases unmatched. Germline lookup yields CDR1 SGHTA and CDR2 FQGNSA. CDR3 size: 16 residues. Variable domain in full (rest from reference TRBV7-2 and TRBJ2-5): GAGVSQSPSNKVTEKGKDVELRCDPISGHTALYWYRQSLGQGLEFLIYFQGNSAPDKSGLPSDRFSAERTGGSVSTLTIQRTQQEDSAVYLCASSPQLAGLQETQYFGPGTRLLVL.

This clonotype came up many times. In DNA form, the CDR3 reads TGCGCCAGCAGACCCGTCGGGGGGATGAACACTGAAGCTTTCTTT. Translating it yields CASRPVGGMNTEAFF. This chain connects TRBV5-1 to TRBJ1-1; the D gene is possibly TRBD1 (5 bases). The CDR3 totals 15 residues. Germline CDR1 is SGHRS and CDR2 is YFSETQ. The V and J ends lost 5 bases and 0 bases respectively, with 14 bases between them.

This clonotype showed up just a few times. The chain has TRBV24-1 and TRBJ2-1; the D gene is possibly TRBD2 (6 bases). CDR1 and CDR2 (germline): KGHDR, SFDVKD. The CDR3 is 11 amino acids. With 6 bases removed from V and 13 bases from J, the gap between germline ends came to 12 bases. The CDR3 region is CATSREGLQFF. The CDR3 nucleotides are TGTGCCACCAGTCGCGAGGGACTTCAGTTCTTC.

The genes are TRBV28 and TRBJ1-2, with 10 bases lining up with TRBD1. Germline CDR1 reads MDHEN; CDR2 reads SYDVKM. The J segment lost 7 bases and the V segment lost 6 bases, leaving 11 bases of the junction unmatched. The CDR3 has 15 amino acids. The CDR3 bases are TGTGCCAGCAGGGTTCTTGACAGGGGGCCTGGTGGCTACACCTTC. The encoded protein is CASRVLDRGPGGYTF.

V gene TRBV4-3 combines with J gene TRBJ2-3; D gene ambiguous. The CDR3 totals 13 residues. V shed 1 base and J shed 3 bases, with 5 bases lying between them. CDR1 and CDR2 (germline): LGHNA, YSLEER. The CDR3 region is CASSQGLTDTQYF. The CDR3 coding sequence is TGCGCCAGCAGCCAAGGACTGACAGATACGCAGTATTTT.

This clonotype was picked up a small number of times. The rearrangement uses TRBV15 and TRBJ2-5, with D maybe TRBD1 (6 bases). This CDR3 has 14 residues. CDR1 and CDR2 from the germline V gene are LNHNV and YYDKDF (reference sequence). Trimming removed 3 bases at V and 5 bases at J, with 13 bases between. The CDR3 is CATSRTTGMETQYF. CDR3 bases: TGTGCCACCAGCAGGACCACAGGGATGGAGACCCAGTACTTC.

The V call is TRBV2, the J call TRBJ2-1, with a weak D call TRBD2 (6 bases). Trimming removed 8 bases from V and 2 bases from J, with 10 bases in between. This CDR3 has 13 residues. The germline V gene has CDR1 SNHLY and CDR2 FYNNEI. The CDR3 loop is CASSRLAYNEQFF. In DNA, the CDR3 is TGTGCCAGCTCTCGACTAGCCTACAATGAGCAGTTCTTC.

This clonotype turned up a few times. The rearrangement links TRBV19 to TRBJ2-1, with no clear D. V lost 6 bases and J lost 0, with 9 bases in between. Germline loops: CDR1 LNHDA, CDR2 SQIVND (reference sequence). This CDR3 spans 14 amino acids. The DNA of the CDR3 is TGTGCCAGTAGCGACGGTAGCTCCTACAATGAGCAGTTCTTC. Protein product: CASSDGSSYNEQFF.